This section outlines one T cell receptor (beta chain) sequence together with its context. The antigen is not known. Looked up from germline, CDR1 is WNHNN and CDR2 is SYGVQD (reference sequence). With V trimmed by 6 bases and J by 8 bases, 7 bases remained unmatched. The CDR3 runs to 15 residues. cDNA molecules carried unique molecular identifiers, and template switching added a universal primer site. Using its own MiXCR run on the 5' RACE reads, TCRdb lists one record per CDR3 protein. The data contain approximately 680,000 distinct CDR3 sequences, under 8.5% of them seen just once; the ten biggest clones take up roughly 1.6%. The sample originates from a study of identical twins. General study points: With monozygotic twins, out-of-frame TCR alpha sharing exceeded what models estimated. Out-of-frame alpha sequences common to twins were enriched for low generation probability. Sharing of beta out-of-frame sequences by twins showed a weaker excess.

This sample was shared with a second study, whose subject was yellow fever vaccine responses in identical twins.

This TCR came from a woman aged 18-29 years in good health. Sequencing used PBMCs. The chain is built from TRBV10-1 and TRBJ2-1, with 13 bases that match TRBD2. CDR3 amino acids: CASSKTSGRAHEQFF. As DNA, the CDR3 is TGCGCCAGCAGCAAAACTAGCGGGAGGGCCCATGAGCAGTTCTTC.